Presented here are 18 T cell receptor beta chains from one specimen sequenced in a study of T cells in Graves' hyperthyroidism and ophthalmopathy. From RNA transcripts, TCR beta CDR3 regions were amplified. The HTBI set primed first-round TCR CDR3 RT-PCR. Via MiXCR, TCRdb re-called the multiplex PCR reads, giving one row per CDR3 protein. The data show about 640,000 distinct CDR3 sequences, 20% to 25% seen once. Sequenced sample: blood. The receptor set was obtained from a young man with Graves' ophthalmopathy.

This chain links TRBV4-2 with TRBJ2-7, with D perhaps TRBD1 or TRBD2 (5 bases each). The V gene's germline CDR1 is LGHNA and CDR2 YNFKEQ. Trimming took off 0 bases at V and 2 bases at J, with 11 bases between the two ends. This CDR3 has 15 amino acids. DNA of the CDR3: TGTGCCAGCAGCCAAGAACGCCGGGGCCCCTACGAGCAGTACTTC. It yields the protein CASSQERRGPYEQYF.

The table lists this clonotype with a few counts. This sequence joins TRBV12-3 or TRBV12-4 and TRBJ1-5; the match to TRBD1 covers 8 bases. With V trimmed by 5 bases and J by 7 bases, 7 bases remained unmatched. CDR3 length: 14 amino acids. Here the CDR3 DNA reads TGTGCCAGCAGTCCGGGACAGGTGCACCAGCCCCAGCATTTT. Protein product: CASSPGQVHQPQHF.

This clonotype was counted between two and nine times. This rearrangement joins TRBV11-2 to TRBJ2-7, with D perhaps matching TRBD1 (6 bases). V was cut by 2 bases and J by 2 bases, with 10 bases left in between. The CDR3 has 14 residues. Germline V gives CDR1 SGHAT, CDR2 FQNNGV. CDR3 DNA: TGTGCCAGCAGCTTAAACAGGGAAACCTACGAGCAGTACTTC. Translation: CASSLNRETYEQYF.

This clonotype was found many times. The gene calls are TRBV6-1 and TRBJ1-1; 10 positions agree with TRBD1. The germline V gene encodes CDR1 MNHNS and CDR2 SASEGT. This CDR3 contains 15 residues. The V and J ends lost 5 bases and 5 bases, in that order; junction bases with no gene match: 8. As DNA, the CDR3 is TGTGCCAGCAGTACGGGACAGGGGATCGGTACTGAAGCTTTCTTT. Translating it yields CASSTGQGIGTEAFF.

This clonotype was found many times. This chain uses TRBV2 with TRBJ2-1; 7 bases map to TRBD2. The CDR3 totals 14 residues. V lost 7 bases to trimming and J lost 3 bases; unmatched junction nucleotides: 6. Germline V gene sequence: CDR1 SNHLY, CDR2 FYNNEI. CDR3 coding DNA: TGTGCCAGCAAAGGTAGCGGGCGCTACAATGAGCAGTTCTTC. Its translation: CASKGSGRYNEQFF.

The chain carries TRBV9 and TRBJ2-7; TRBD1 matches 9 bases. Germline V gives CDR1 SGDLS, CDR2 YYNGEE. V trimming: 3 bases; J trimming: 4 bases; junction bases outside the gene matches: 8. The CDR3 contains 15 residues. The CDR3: CASSARTGVNYEQYF. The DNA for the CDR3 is TGTGCCAGCAGCGCCCGGACAGGGGTTAATTACGAGCAGTACTTC.

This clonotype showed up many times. CDR3 region: CASRKGESHNEQFF. The CDR3 region has the DNA TGTGCCAGCAGGAAAGGGGAGAGTCACAATGAGCAGTTCTTC. This chain links TRBV11-1 with TRBJ2-1; D possibly matches TRBD1 or TRBD2 (5 bases each). Trimming removed 6 bases at V and 5 bases at J, with 14 bases between. This CDR3 region has 14 residues. In germline, CDR1 is SGHAT, CDR2 FQDESV (reference sequence).

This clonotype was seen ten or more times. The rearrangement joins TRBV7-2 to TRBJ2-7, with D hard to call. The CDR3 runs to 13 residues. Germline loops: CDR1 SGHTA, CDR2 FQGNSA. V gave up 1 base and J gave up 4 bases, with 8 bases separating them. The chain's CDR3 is CASSLDRTYEQYF. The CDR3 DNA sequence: TGTGCCAGCAGCTTAGATCGGACGTACGAGCAGTACTTC. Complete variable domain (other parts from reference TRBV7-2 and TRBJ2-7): GAGVSQSPSNKVTEKGKDVELRCDPISGHTALYWYRQSLGQGLEFLIYFQGNSAPDKSGLPSDRFSAERTGGSVSTLTIQRTQQEDSAVYLCASSLDRTYEQYFGPGTRLTVT.

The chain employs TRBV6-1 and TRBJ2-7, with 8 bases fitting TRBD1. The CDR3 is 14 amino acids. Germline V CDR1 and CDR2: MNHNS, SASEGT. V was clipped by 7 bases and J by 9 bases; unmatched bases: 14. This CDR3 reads CASNPYRGATRQYF. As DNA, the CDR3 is TGTGCCAGCAACCCTTACAGGGGGGCTACGAGGCAGTACTTC.

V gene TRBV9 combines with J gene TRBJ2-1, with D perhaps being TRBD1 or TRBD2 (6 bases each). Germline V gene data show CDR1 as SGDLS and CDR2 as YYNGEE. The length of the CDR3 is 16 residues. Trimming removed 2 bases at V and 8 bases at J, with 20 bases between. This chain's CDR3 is CASSVGGPTVTHEQFF. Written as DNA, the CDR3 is TGTGCCAGCAGCGTGGGGGGCCCTACTGTCACCCATGAGCAGTTCTTC.

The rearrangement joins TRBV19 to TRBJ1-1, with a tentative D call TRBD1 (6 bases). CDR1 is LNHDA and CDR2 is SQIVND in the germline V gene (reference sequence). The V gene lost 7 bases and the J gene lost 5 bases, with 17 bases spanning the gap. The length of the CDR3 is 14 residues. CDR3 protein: CASIRNRVGTEAFF. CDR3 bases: TGTGCCAGTATCAGGAACAGGGTCGGGACTGAAGCTTTCTTT.

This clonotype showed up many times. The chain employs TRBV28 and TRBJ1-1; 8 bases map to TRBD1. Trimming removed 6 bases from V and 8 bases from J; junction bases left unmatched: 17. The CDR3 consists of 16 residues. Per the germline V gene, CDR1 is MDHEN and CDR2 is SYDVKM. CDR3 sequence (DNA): TGTGCCAGCAGGCCCTATTTTACCGTCCGGGACAGGGAAGCTTTCTTT. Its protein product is CASRPYFTVRDREAFF.

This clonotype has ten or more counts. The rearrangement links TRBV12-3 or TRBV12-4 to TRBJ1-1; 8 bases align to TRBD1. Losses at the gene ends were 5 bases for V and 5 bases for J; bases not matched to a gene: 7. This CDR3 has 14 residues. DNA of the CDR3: TGTGCCAGCAGTATTGGACAGGGAAGGACTGAAGCTTTCTTT. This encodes CASSIGQGRTEAFF.

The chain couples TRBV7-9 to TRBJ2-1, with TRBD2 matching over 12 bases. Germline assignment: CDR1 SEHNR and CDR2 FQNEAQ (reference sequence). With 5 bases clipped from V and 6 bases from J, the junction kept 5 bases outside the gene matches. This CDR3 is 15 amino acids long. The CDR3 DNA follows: TGTGCCAGCAGCCCCCCACTAGCGGGAGGCAATGAGCAGTTCTTC. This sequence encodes CASSPPLAGGNEQFF. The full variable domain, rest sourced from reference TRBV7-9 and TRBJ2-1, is DTGVSQNPRHKITKRGQNVTFRCDPISEHNRLYWYRQTLGQGPEFLTYFQNEAQLEKSRLLSDRFSAERPKGSFSTLEIQRTEQGDSAMYLCASSPPLAGGNEQFFGPGTRLTVL.

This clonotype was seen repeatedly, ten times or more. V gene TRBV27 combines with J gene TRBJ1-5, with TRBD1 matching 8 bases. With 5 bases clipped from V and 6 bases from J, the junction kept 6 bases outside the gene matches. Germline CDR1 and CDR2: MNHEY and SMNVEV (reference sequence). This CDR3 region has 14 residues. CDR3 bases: TGTGCCAGCAGTCCGGGACAGGTTCTTCAGCCCCAGCATTTT. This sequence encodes CASSPGQVLQPQHF.

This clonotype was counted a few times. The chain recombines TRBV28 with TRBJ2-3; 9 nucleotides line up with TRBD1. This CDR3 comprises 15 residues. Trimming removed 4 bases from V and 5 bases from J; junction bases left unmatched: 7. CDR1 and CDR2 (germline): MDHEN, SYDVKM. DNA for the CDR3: TGTGCCAGCAGTTATTACAGGGGGCAGAAAGATACGCAGTATTTT. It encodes CASSYYRGQKDTQYF.

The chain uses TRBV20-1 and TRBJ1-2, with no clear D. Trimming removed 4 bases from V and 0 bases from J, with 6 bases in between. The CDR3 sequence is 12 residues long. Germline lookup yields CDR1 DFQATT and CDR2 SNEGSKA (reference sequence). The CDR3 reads CSATTTNYGYTF. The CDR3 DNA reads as TGCAGTGCTACGACAACTAACTATGGCTACACCTTC.

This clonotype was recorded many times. The CDR3 sequence is CASSDAGGKEQYF. Written as DNA, the CDR3 is TGCGCCAGCAGTGATGCTGGGGGAAAAGAGCAGTACTTC. The rearrangement links TRBV10-1 to TRBJ2-7; possibly TRBD1 or TRBD2 for D (5 bases each). CDR1 is WNHNN, CDR2 SYGVQD, per germline (reference sequence). The V gene lost 3 bases and the J gene lost 7 bases, with 13 bases spanning the gap. The CDR3 runs 13 residues.